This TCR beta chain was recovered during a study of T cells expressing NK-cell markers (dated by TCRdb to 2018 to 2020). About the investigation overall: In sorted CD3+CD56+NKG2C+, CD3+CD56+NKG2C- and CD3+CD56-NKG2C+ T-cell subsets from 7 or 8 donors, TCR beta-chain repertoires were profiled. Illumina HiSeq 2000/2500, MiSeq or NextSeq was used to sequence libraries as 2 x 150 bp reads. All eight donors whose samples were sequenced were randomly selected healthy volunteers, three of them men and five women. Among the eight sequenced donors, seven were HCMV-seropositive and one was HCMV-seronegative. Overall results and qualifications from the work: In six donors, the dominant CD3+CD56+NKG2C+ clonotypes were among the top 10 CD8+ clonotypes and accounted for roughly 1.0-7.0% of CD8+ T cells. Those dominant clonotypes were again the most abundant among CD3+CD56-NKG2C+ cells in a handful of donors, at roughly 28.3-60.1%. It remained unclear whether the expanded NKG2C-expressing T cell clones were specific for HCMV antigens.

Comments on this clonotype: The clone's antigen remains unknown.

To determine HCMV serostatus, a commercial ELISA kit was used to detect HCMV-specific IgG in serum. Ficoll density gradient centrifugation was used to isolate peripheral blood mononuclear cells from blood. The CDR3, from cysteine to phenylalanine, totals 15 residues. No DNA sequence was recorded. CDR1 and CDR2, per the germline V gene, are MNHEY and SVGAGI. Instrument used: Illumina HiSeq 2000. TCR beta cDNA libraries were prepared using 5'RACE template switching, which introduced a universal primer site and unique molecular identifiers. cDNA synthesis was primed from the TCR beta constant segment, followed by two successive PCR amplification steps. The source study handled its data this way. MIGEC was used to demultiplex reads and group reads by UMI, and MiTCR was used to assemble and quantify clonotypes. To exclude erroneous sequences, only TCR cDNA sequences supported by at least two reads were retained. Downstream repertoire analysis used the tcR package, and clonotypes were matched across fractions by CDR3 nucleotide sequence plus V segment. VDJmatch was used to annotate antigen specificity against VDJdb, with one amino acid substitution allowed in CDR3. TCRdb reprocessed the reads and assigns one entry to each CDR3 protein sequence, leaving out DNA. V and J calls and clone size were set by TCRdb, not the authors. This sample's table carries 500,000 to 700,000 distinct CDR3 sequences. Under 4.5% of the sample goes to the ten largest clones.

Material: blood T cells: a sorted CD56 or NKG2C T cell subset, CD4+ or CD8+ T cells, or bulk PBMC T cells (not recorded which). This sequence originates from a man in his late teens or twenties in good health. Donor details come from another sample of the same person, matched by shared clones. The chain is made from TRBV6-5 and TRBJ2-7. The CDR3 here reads CASSYSMAESYEQYF.